This T cell receptor beta chain was captured by sequencing in a study of blood T cell repertoires in COVID-19. The data were produced by immunoSEQ multiplex PCR, yet TCRdb's version contains in-frame clones alone and is incomplete. The table shows hundreds of thousands of clones, with around 89% occurring only once. The CDR3 totals 15 residues. The germline CDR1 and CDR2 sequences are SEHNR and FQNEAQ (reference sequence). V lost 5 bases and J lost 5; bases outside the gene matches: 7. Sequenced sample: PBMCs or T cells enriched from blood (not recorded which). The gene calls are TRBV7-9 and TRBJ2-3; 10 nucleotides match TRBD1. The TCR sequence derives from a woman in her 30s who had recovered from COVID-19. Here the CDR3 DNA reads TGTGCCAGCAGCACGACAGGGGGCGCCGGAGATACGCAGTATTTT. Amino acid sequence: CASSTTGGAGDTQYF.